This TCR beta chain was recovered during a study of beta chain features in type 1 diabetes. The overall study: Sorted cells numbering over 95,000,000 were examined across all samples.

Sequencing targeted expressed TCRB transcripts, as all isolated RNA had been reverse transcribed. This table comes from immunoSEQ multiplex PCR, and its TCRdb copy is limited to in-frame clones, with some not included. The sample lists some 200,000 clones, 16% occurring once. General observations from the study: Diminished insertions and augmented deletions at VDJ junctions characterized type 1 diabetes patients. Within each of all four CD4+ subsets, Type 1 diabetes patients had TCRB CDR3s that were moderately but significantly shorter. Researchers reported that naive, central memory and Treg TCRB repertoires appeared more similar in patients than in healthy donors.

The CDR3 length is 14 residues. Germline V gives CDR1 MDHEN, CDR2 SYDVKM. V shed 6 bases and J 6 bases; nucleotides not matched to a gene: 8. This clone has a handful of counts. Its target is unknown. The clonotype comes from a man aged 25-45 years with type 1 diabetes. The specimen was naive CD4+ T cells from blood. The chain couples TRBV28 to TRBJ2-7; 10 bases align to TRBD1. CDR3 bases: TGTGCCAGCAGCCTAGGACAGGGGGTCCGCGAGCAGTACTTC. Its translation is CASSLGQGVREQYF.